This TCR beta chain came from a study of spatial heterogeneity in lung cancer. Study-wide points: Mutation counts in tumors were tracked by counts of expanded intratumoral alpha and beta TCRs.

CDR1 is SNHLY, CDR2 FYNNEI, per germline. The CDR3 consists of 16 residues. Between the trimmed V and J ends, which lost 4 bases and 2 bases, there was a span of 16 bases. This clonotype came up many times. Its cognate antigen is unknown. TCRdb reprocessed the 5' RACE reads with MiXCR, giving one entry per CDR3 protein. The sample consists of over 8,500 distinct CDR3 sequences, 14% of them appearing once. Noted time point: sample taken at primary tumor resection. The rearrangement links TRBV2 to TRBJ2-3; D not resolved. This TCR derives from a male donor with early-stage non-small cell lung cancer. The sample was lung tumor tissue, taken at surgery. CDR3 DNA sequence: TGTGCCAGCAGTGGGATTTACGGCCCGAACACAGATACGCAGTATTTT. It yields the protein CASSGIYGPNTDTQYF.